The 3 T cell receptor beta chains below were found in one sample sequenced in a study of blood T cell repertoires in COVID-19. Only in-frame clones appear in the TCRdb table, and some are missing; sequencing was by immunoSEQ multiplex PCR. The data show hundreds of thousands of clones, with about 81% seen just once and around 4.1% held by the top ten. Sequencing input: PBMCs or T cells enriched from blood (not recorded which). The receptors were sampled from a man aged 25-40 years with acute COVID-19.

This chain connects TRBV7-3 to TRBJ2-1; D not certain. Looked up from germline, CDR1 is SGHTA and CDR2 is FQGTGA. CDR3 length: 14 residues. Trimming pared 1 base from V and 2 bases from J, leaving 6 bases between. The CDR3 nucleotides are TGTGCCAGCAGCTTAAGTATTACCTACAATGAGCAGTTCTTC. Translating it yields CASSLSITYNEQFF.

This chain uses TRBV6-5 with TRBJ1-5; the match to TRBD1 covers 10 bases. The CDR3 has 15 residues. V dropped 6 bases and J dropped 3; count of bases not matched to a gene: 5. CDR1 and CDR2 (germline): MNHEY, SVGAGI. CDR3 DNA: TGTGCCAGCAGATTGACAGGGGGCCCCAATCAGCCCCAGCATTTT. Residues: CASRLTGGPNQPQHF.

The chain joins TRBV19 to TRBJ1-5; 7 nucleotides agree with TRBD1. Germline lookup yields CDR1 LNHDA and CDR2 SQIVND (reference sequence). The CDR3 is 14 amino acids. The V segment lost 9 bases and the J segment 0 bases; nucleotides outside the gene matches: 5. CDR3 sequence: CASRQGYSNQPQHF. The CDR3 DNA is TGTGCCAGCAGACAGGGTTATAGCAATCAGCCCCAGCATTTT.